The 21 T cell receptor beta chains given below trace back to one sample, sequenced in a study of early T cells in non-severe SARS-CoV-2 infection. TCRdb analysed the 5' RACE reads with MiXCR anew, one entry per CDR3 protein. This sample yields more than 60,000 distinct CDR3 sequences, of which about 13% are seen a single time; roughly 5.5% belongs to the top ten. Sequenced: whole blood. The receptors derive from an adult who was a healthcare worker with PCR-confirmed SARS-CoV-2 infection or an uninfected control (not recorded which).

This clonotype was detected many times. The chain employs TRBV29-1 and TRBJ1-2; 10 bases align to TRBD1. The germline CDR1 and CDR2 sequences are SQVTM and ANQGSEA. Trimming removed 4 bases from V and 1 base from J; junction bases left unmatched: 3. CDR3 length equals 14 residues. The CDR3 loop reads CSVGQGAINYGYTF. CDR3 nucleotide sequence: TGCAGCGTTGGACAGGGGGCTATTAACTATGGCTACACCTTC. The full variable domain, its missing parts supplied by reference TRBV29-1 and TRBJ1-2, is SAVISQKPSRDICQRGTSLTIQCQVDSQVTMMFWYRQQPGQSLTLIATANQGSEATYESGFVIDKFPISRPNLTFSTLTVSNMSPEDSSIYLCSVGQGAINYGYTFGSGTRLTVV.

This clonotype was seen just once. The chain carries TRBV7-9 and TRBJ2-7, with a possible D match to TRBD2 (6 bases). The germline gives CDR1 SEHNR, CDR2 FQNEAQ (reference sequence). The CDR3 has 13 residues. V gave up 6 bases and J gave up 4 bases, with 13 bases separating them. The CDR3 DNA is TGTGCCAGCAGGCGGGGAGATAGGTACGAGCAGTACTTC. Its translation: CASRRGDRYEQYF.

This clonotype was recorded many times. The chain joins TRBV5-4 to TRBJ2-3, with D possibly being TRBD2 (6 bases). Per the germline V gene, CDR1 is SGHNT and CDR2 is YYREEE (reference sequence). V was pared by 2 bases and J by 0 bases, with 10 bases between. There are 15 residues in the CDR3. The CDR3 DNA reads TGTGCCAGCAGCTTTAGCGGAGGGAGCACAGATACGCAGTATTTT. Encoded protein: CASSFSGGSTDTQYF.

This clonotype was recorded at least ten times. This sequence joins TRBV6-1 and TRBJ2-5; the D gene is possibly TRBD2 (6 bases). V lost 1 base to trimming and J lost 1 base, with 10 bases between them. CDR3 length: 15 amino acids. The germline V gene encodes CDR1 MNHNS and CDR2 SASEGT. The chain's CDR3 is CASSEDPGLQETQYF. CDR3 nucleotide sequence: TGTGCCAGCAGTGAAGATCCGGGACTCCAAGAGACCCAGTACTTC.

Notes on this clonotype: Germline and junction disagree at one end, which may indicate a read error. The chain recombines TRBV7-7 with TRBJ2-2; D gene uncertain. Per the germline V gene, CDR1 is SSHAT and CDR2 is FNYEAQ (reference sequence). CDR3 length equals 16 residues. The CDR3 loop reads CASSSLDRPNTGELFF. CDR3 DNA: TGTGCTAGCAGCTCCCTGGACCGCCCGAACACCGGGGAGCTGTTTTTT.

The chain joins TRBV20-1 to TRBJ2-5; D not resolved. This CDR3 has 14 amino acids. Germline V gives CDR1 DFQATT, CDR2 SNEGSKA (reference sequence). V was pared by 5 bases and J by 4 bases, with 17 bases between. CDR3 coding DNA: TGCAGTGCTTCTACCAGAAGGGATGCAGAGACCCAGTACTTC. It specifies CSASTRRDAETQYF.

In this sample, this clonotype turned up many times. The CDR3 DNA follows: TGTGCCACCAGTGATCCCAGAGGTGGCTCCTACAATGAGCAGTTCTTC. Its translation: CATSDPRGGSYNEQFF. The V and J genes are TRBV24-1 and TRBJ2-1, with D unclear. This CDR3 is 16 amino acids long. The germline V gene encodes CDR1 KGHDR and CDR2 SFDVKD. Trimming cost V 3 bases and J 0 bases, with 11 bases left between them.

CDR3 residues: CASSQVTARLATNEKLFF. Written as DNA, the CDR3 is TGCGCCAGCAGCCAAGTGACAGCAAGACTTGCAACTAATGAAAAACTGTTTTTT. The rearrangement uses TRBV4-1 and TRBJ1-4; possible D gene TRBD1, 5 bases. Germline V CDR1 and CDR2: MGHRA, YSYEKL. V lost 1 base to trimming and J lost 0 bases, with 15 bases between them. This CDR3 has 18 residues.

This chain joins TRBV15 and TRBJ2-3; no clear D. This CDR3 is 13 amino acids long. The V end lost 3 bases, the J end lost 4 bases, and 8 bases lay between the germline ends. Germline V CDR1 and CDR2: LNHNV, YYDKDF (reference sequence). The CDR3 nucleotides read TGTGCCACCAGCAGGTCTCGGGCAGATACGCAGTATTTT. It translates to CATSRSRADTQYF.

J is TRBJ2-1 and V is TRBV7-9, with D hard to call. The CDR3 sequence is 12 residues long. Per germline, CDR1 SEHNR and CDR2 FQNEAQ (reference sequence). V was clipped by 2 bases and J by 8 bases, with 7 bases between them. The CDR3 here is CASSLQRDEQFF. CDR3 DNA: TGTGCCAGCAGCTTACAAAGGGATGAGCAGTTCTTC.

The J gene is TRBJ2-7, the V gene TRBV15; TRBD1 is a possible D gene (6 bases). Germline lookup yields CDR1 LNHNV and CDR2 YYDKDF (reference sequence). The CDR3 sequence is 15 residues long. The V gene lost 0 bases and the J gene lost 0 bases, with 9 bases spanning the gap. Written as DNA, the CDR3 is TGTGCCACCAGCAGAGACAGGGGAAGCTCCTACGAGCAGTACTTC. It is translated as CATSRDRGSSYEQYF.

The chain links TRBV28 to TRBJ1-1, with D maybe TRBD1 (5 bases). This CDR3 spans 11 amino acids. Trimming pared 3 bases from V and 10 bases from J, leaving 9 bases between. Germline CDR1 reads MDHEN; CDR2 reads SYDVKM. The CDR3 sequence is CASSFPRGAFF. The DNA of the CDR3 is TGTGCCAGCAGTTTCCCGAGGGGAGCTTTCTTT.

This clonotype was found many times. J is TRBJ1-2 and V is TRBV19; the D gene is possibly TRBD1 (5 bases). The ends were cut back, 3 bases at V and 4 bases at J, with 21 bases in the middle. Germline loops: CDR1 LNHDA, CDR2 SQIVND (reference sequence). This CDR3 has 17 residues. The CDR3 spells CASSIYPTGGDSYGYTF. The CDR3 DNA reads TGTGCCAGTAGTATTTATCCTACAGGCGGGGACTCCTATGGCTACACCTTC.

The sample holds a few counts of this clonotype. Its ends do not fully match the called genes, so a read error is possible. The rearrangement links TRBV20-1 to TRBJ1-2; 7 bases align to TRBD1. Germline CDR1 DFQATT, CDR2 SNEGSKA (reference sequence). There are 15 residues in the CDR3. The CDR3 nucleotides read TGTAGTGCTAGAGCCCCGGGACAGAGAAACTATGGCTACACCTTC. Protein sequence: CSARAPGQRNYGYTF.

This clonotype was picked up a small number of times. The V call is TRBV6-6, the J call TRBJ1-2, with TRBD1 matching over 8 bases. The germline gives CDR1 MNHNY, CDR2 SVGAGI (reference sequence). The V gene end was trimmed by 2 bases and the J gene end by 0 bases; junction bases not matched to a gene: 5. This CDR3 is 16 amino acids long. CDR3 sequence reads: CASSYGTGISNYGYTF. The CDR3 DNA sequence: TGTGCCAGCAGTTACGGGACAGGTATCTCTAACTATGGCTACACCTTC.

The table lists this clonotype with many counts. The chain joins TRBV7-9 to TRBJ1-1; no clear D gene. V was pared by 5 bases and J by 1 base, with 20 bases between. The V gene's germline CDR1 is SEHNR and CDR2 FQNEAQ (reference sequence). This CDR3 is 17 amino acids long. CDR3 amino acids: CASSPRFPDDQNTEAFF. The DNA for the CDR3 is TGTGCCAGCAGCCCGCGCTTCCCCGATGACCAGAACACTGAAGCTTTCTTT.

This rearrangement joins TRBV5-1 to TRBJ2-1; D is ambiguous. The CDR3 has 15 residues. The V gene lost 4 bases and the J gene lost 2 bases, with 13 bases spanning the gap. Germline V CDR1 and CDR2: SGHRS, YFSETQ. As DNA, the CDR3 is TGCGCCAGCAGCCCCCAGGATATCGCCTACAATGAGCAGTTCTTC. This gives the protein CASSPQDIAYNEQFF.

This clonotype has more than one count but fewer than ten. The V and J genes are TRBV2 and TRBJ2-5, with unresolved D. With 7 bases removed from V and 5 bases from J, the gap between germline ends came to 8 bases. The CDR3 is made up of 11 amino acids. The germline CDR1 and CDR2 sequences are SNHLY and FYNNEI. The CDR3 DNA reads TGTGCCAGCAACCCCAGGGAGACCCAGTACTTC. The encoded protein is CASNPRETQYF.

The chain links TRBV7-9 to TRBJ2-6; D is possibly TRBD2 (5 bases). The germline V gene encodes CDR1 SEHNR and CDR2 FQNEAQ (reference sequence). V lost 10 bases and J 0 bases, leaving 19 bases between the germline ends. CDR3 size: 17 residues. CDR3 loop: CATEPDKRGSGANVLTF. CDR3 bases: TGTGCCACCGAACCTGACAAACGGGGCTCTGGGGCCAACGTCCTGACTTTC.

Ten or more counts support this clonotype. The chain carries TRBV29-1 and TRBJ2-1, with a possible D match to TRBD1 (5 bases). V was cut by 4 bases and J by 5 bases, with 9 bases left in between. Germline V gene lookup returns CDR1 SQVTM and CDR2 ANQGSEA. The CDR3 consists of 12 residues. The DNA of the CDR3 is TGCAGCGTTGTCTTAGGGGACAATGAGCAGTTCTTC. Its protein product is CSVVLGDNEQFF.

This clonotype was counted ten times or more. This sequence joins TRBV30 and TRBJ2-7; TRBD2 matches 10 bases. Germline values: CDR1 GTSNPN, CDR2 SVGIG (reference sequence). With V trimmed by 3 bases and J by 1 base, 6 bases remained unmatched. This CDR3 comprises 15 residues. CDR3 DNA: TGTGCCTGGAGGAAACCGGGACTAGCGTCCTACGAGCAGTACTTC. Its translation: CAWRKPGLASYEQYF.